This is a list of T cell receptor beta chains from one sample in a study of blood T cell repertoires in COVID-19. The method was immunoSEQ multiplex PCR; TCRdb's version includes in-frame clones alone and lacks a portion of them. Of around 250,000 clones in the sample, about 84% were seen once. Sequenced input: peripheral blood. Receptors were obtained from a man aged 80 or over with acute or convalescent COVID-19. Both conserved end residues are trimmed from each CDR3. The D gene is left open where the match is weak.

J gene,V gene,D gene,CDR3 protein
TRBJ2-2,TRBV7-2,-,ASRPQASGGTGELF
TRBJ2-5,TRBV19,-,ASTANPSRGRETQY
TRBJ2-2,TRBV3-1/TRBV3-2,TRBD2,ASSQTSGSIAGELF
TRBJ2-5,TRBV18,TRBD1,ASSLDRGRETQY
TRBJ2-1,TRBV28,-,ASSLTGTNNEQF
TRBJ1-6,TRBV9,-,ASSGTHRNSPLH
TRBJ1-2,TRBV27,TRBD1,ASSLGDRGAGYT
TRBJ2-3,TRBV15,TRBD2,ATSGASGGFSTDTQY
TRBJ1-6,TRBV4-2,TRBD1,ASSQVGQGNSPLH
TRBJ1-2,TRBV5-1,-,ASSENYGYT
TRBJ2-6,TRBV18,TRBD1,ASSLQGRRSSGANVLT
TRBJ2-4,TRBV18,-,ASSPGQLAKNIQY
TRBJ2-3,TRBV7-9,TRBD2,ASSAGRNLADTQY
TRBJ1-6,TRBV3-1/TRBV3-2,TRBD1,ASSPGTGQGNSPLH
TRBJ1-3,TRBV28,-,ASSLRETYTIY
TRBJ2-4,TRBV18,-,ASSPPQRAEDIQY
TRBJ2-7,TRBV12-3/TRBV12-4,-,ASSLDSEQY
TRBJ2-2,TRBV3-1/TRBV3-2,-,ASGRVGELF
TRBJ1-1,TRBV6-1,-,ASSEAVGGPEAF
TRBJ2-7,TRBV18,-,ASSPGSRSDEQY
TRBJ1-5,TRBV28,-,ASSPAGQGNQPQH
TRBJ2-1,TRBV7-9,-,ASSRDGLTPYNEQF
TRBJ1-2,TRBV5-4,TRBD1,ASSLVGQTPFT
TRBJ1-5,TRBV28,-,ASSGGSNQPQH
TRBJ1-1,TRBV18,TRBD1,ASSPTGVNTEAF